This section outlines one T cell receptor beta chain sequence together with its context. This sample is drawn from a study of somatic mutations in cytotoxic T cells in rheumatoid arthritis. TCRdb's table, derived via immunoSEQ multiplex PCR, lists solely in-frame clones and lacks some. This table has tens of thousands of clones, about four fifths appearing once. Trimming shortened V by 3 bases and J by 5 bases, and 11 bases separated the two germline ends. This CDR3 is 14 amino acids long. Per the germline V gene, CDR1 is SGHAT and CDR2 is FQNNGV. The sequenced sample was CD8+ T cells sorted from blood. The TCR originated in an adult with rheumatoid arthritis. The chain links TRBV11-2 to TRBJ2-1; possibly TRBD1 or TRBD2 for D (5 bases each). The CDR3 region has the DNA TGTGCCAGCAGCTTCCGGGACCCCGACAATGAGCAGTTCTTC. This encodes CASSFRDPDNEQFF. The variable domain in full, completed from reference TRBV11-2 and TRBJ2-1, reads EAGVAQSPRYKIIEKRQSVAFWCNPISGHATLYWYQQILGQGPKLLIQFQNNGVVDDSQLPKDRFSAERLKGVDSTLKIQPAKLEDSAVYLCASSFRDPDNEQFFGPGTRLTVL.